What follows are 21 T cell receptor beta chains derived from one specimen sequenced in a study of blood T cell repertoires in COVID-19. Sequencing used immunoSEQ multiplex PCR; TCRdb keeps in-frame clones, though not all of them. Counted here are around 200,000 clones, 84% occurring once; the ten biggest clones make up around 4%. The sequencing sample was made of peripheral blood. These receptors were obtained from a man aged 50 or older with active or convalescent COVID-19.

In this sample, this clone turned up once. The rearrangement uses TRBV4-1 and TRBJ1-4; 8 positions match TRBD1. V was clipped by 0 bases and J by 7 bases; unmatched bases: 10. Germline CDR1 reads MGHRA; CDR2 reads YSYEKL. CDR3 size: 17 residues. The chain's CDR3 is CASSQDKGGTGGEKLFF. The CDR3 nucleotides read TGCGCCAGCAGCCAAGATAAAGGCGGTACAGGGGGTGAAAAACTGTTTTTT.

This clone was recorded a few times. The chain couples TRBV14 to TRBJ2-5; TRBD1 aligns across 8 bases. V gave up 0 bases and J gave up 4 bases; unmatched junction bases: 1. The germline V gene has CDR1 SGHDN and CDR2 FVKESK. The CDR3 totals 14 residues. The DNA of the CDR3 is TGTGCCAGCAGCCAAGACAGGGGGCGAGAGACCCAGTACTTC. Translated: CASSQDRGRETQYF.

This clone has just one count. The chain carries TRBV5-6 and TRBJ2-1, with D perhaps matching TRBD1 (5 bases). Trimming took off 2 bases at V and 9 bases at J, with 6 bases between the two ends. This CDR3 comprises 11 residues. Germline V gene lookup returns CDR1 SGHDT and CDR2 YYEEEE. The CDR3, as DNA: TGTGCCAGCAGCTTAAGGGGTGAGCAGTTCTTC. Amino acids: CASSLRGEQFF.

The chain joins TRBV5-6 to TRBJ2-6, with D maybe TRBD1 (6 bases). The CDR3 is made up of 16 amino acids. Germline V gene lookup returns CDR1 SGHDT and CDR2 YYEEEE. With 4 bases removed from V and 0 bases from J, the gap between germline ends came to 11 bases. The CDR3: CASSMGHSSGANVLTF. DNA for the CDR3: TGTGCCAGCAGCATGGGACACAGCTCTGGGGCCAACGTCCTGACTTTC.

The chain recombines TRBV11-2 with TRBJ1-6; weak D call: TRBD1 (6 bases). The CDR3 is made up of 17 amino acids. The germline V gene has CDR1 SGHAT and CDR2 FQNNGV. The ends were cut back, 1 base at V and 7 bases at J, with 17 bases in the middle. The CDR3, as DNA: TGTGCCAGCAGCTTAGCGGCGGGGGGCAGGGGCAATTCACCCCTCCACTTT. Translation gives CASSLAAGGRGNSPLHF.

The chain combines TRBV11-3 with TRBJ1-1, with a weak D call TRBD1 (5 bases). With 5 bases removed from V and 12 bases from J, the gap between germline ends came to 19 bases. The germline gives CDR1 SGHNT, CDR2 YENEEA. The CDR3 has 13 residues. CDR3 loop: CASSPRKGARSFF. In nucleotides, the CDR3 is TGTGCCAGCAGCCCCAGGAAAGGGGCGAGATCTTTCTTT.

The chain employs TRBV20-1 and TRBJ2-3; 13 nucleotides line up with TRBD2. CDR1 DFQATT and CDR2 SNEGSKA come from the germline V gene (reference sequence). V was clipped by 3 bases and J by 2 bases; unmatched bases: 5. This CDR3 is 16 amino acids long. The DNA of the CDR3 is TGCAGTGCTAGTCTGGGACTAGCGGGGTCCACAGATACGCAGTATTTT. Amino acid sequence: CSASLGLAGSTDTQYF.

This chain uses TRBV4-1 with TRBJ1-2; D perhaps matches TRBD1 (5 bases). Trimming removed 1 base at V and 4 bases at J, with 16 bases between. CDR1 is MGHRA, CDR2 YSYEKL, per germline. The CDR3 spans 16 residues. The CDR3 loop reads CASSQVAMRDLYGYTF. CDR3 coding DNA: TGCGCCAGCAGCCAAGTTGCTATGCGGGACCTCTATGGCTACACCTTC.

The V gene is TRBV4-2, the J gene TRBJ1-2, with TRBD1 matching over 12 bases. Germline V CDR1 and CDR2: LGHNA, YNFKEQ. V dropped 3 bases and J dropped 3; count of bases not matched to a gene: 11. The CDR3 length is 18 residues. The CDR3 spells CASSQDPGQGAPDYGYTF. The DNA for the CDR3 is TGTGCCAGCAGCCAGGACCCGGGACAGGGGGCGCCGGACTATGGCTACACCTTC.

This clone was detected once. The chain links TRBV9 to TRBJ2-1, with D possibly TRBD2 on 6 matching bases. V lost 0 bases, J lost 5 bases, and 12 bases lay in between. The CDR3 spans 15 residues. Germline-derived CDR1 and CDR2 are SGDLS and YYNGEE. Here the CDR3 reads CASSVGGTRNNEQFF. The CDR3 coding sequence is TGTGCCAGCAGCGTAGGGGGGACTCGAAACAATGAGCAGTTCTTC. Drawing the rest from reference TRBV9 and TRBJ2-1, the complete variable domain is DSGVTQTPKHLITATGQRVTLRCSPRSGDLSVYWYQQSLDQGLQFLIQYYNGEERAKGNILERFSAQQFPDLHSELNLSSLELGDSALYFCASSVGGTRNNEQFFGPGTRLTVL.

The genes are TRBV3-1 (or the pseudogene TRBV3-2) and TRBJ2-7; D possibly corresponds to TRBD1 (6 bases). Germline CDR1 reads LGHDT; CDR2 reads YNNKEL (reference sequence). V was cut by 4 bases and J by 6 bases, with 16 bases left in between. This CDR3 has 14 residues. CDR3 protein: CASSPEDRKSEQYF. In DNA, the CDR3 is TGTGCCAGCAGCCCGGAAGACAGGAAGAGCGAGCAGTACTTC.

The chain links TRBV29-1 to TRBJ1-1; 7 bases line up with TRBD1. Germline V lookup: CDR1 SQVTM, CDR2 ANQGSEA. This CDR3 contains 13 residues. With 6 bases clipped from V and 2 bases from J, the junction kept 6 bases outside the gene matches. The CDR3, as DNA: TGCAGCGTCACCGACAGGGCCAACACTGAAGCTTTCTTT. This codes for CSVTDRANTEAFF.

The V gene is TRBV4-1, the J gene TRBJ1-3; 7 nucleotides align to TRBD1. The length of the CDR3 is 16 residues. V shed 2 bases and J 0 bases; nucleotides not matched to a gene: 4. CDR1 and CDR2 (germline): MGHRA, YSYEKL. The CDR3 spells CASSQPRTGSGNTIYF. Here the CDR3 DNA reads TGCGCCAGCAGCCAACCACGGACAGGCTCTGGAAACACCATATATTTT.

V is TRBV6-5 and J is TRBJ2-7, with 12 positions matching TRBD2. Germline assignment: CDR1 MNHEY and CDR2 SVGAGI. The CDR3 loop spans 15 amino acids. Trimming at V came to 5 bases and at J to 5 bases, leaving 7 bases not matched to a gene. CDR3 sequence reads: CASSPSGGAFHEQYF. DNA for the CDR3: TGTGCCAGCAGTCCTAGCGGGGGGGCCTTCCACGAGCAGTACTTC.

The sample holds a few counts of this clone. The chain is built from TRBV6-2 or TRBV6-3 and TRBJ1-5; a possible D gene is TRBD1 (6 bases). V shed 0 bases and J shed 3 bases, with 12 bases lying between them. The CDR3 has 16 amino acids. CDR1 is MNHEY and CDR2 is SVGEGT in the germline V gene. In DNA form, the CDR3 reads TGTGCCAGCAGTTACTCGAGAGGACAGTACAATCAGCCCCAGCATTTT. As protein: CASSYSRGQYNQPQHF.

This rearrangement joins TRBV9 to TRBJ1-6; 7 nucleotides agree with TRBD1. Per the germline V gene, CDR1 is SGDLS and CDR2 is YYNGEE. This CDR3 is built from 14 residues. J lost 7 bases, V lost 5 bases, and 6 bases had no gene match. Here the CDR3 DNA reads TGTGCCAGCAGGGCTACAGGGGAAAATTCACCCCTCCACTTT. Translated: CASRATGENSPLHF.

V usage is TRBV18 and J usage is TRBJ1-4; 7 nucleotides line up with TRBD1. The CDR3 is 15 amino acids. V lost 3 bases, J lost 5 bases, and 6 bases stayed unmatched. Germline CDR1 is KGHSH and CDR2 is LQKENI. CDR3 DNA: TGTGCCAGCTCACCCGACCCACAGGGGAATGAAAAACTGTTTTTT. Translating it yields CASSPDPQGNEKLFF.

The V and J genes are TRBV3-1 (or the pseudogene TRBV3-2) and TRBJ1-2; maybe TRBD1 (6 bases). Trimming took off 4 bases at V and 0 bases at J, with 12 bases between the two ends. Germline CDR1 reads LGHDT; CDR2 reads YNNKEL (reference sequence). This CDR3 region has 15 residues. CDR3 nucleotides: TGTGCCAGCAGCCTTTCAGGGGCAACTAACTATGGCTACACCTTC. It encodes CASSLSGATNYGYTF.

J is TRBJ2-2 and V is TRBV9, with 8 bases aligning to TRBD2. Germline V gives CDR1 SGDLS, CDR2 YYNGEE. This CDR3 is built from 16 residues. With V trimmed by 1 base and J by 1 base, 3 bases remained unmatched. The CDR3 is CASSVLSGVNTGELFF. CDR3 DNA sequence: TGTGCCAGCAGCGTACTTAGCGGGGTGAACACCGGGGAGCTGTTTTTT.

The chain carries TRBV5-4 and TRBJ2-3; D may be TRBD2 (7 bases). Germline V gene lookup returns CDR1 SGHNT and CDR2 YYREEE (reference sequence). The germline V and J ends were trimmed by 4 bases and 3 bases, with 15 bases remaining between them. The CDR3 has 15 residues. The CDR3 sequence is CASSPPGGLTDTQYF. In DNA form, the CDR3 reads TGTGCCAGCAGCCCGCCGGGGGGCCTGACAGATACGCAGTATTTT. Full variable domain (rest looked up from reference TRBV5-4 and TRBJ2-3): ETGVTQSPTHLIKTRGQQVTLRCSSQSGHNTVSWYQQALGQGPQFIFQYYREEENGRGNFPPRFSGLQFPNYSSELNVNALELDDSALYLCASSPPGGLTDTQYFGPGTRLTVL.

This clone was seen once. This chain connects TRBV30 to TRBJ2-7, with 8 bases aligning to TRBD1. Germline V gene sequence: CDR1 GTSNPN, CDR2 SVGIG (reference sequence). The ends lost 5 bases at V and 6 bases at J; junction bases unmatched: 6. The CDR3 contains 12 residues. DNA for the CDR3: TGTGCCTGGGCCGGACAGGGCGGCGAGCAGTACTTC. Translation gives CAWAGQGGEQYF.